Shown below are 30 T cell receptor beta chains from a single sample sequenced in a study of shared clonotypes between healthy human individuals. Clones were read by immunoSEQ multiplex PCR, and TCRdb kept only the in-frame ones, dropping some. The sample has about 1.5 million clones; under 99% are singletons. Sequencing was performed on naive CD4+ T cells sorted from blood. As to subset: CD45RA+ positively selected. The receptors were gathered from a young man in good health.

The chain employs TRBV7-2 and TRBJ2-7, with D maybe TRBD2 (6 bases). V lost 7 bases and J 4 bases, leaving 17 bases between the germline ends. Per the germline V gene, CDR1 is SGHTA and CDR2 is FQGNSA. This CDR3 is 14 amino acids long. The CDR3 region is CASTARPGGYEQYF. The CDR3 DNA is TGTGCCAGCACCGCGCGCCCCGGAGGGTACGAGCAGTACTTC.

V usage is TRBV10-3 and J usage is TRBJ2-1; no reliable D call. CDR1 ENHRY and CDR2 SYGVKD come from the germline V gene. V shed 1 base and J shed 8 bases, with 18 bases lying between them. The CDR3 spans 16 residues. The CDR3 DNA reads as TGTGCCATCAGTGAGTTCGGTACTACCATTATGGATGAGCAGTTCTTC. Protein: CAISEFGTTIMDEQFF.

The chain joins TRBV2 to TRBJ1-1, with no clear D. V was pared by 1 base and J by 10 bases, with 7 bases between. CDR1 is SNHLY, CDR2 FYNNEI, per germline. This CDR3 spans 11 amino acids. The CDR3 here is CASSEEWRAFF. The CDR3 region has the DNA TGTGCCAGCAGTGAAGAATGGAGAGCTTTCTTT.

The chain links TRBV5-1 to TRBJ1-4; the match to TRBD1 covers 7 bases. Losses at the gene ends were 4 bases for V and 5 bases for J; bases not matched to a gene: 8. This CDR3 is built from 15 residues. Per germline, CDR1 SGHRS and CDR2 YFSETQ. Written as DNA, the CDR3 is TGCGCCAGCAGCCTGAGACAGGGAGGGAATGAAAAACTGTTTTTT. Residues: CASSLRQGGNEKLFF.

The chain is built from TRBV7-9 and TRBJ2-1; D is unclear. The germline V and J ends were trimmed by 2 bases and 6 bases, with 5 bases remaining between them. Looked up from germline, CDR1 is SEHNR and CDR2 is FQNEAQ (reference sequence). The CDR3 contains 12 residues. The CDR3 protein is CASSLISNEQFF. CDR3 coding DNA: TGTGCCAGCAGCTTAATTAGCAATGAGCAGTTCTTC.

This clone came up once. The gene calls are TRBV5-1 and TRBJ2-5, with D maybe TRBD1 (5 bases). This CDR3 is built from 15 residues. Trimming stripped 2 bases from V and 2 bases from J, with 13 bases between. Germline CDR1 SGHRS, CDR2 YFSETQ. CDR3 region: CASSFSSTEQETQYF. The CDR3 DNA follows: TGCGCCAGCAGCTTTTCTTCGACAGAACAAGAGACCCAGTACTTC.

V gene TRBV10-3 combines with J gene TRBJ2-7; D possibly corresponds to TRBD2 (6 bases). Trimming left V 1 base short and J 2 bases short, with 15 bases between. Germline loops: CDR1 ENHRY, CDR2 SYGVKD. CDR3 length equals 16 residues. The CDR3 reads CAISEYPAGPAYEQYF. The CDR3 DNA reads TGTGCCATCAGTGAGTATCCGGCGGGGCCGGCCTACGAGCAGTACTTC.

The chain has TRBV6-1 and TRBJ2-1, with 11 nucleotides matching TRBD2. The CDR3 sequence is 15 residues long. V lost 4 bases to trimming and J lost 7 bases; unmatched junction nucleotides: 6. Germline V gene sequence: CDR1 MNHNS, CDR2 SASEGT. The CDR3 protein is CASSGLAGGFNEQFF. The CDR3 DNA reads as TGTGCCAGCAGTGGTTTAGCGGGAGGGTTTAATGAGCAGTTCTTC.

The CDR3 region has the DNA TGTGCCAGCAGTCTAGGTGGGGGTAGCGGGCTGTACTACGAGCAGTACTTC. This translates into CASSLGGGSGLYYEQYF. The chain has TRBV4-2 and TRBJ2-7; TRBD2 agrees at 7 bases. V lost 6 bases and J lost 3; bases outside the gene matches: 17. Germline CDR1 LGHNA, CDR2 YNFKEQ. The CDR3 contains 17 residues.

The rearrangement links TRBV14 to TRBJ2-7, with D unclear. V was shortened by 1 base and J by 7 bases, with 11 bases between the two germline ends. The CDR3 is 13 amino acids. Germline V gene sequence: CDR1 SGHDN, CDR2 FVKESK. The CDR3: CASSQAGEDEQYF. CDR3 nucleotide sequence: TGTGCCAGCAGCCAAGCTGGAGAAGATGAGCAGTACTTC.

This chain links TRBV13 with TRBJ2-7; 9 bases are a match to TRBD1. The CDR3 is 14 residues long. Germline values: CDR1 PRHDT, CDR2 FYEKMQ (reference sequence). V dropped 6 bases and J dropped 3; count of bases not matched to a gene: 6. The CDR3 sequence is CASRKPGQGYEQYF. The CDR3 nucleotides read TGTGCCAGCAGAAAACCGGGACAGGGCTACGAGCAGTACTTC.

A single count supports this clone. The chain carries TRBV5-1 and TRBJ2-1; 7 bases fit TRBD2. The ends lost 1 base at V and 5 bases at J; junction bases unmatched: 6. The CDR3 extends over 15 amino acids. Germline CDR1 is SGHRS and CDR2 is YFSETQ. Written as DNA, the CDR3 is TGCGCCAGCAGCTTGTGGCTAGCGGAGAACAATGAGCAGTTCTTC. It is translated as CASSLWLAENNEQFF.

The chain combines TRBV28 with TRBJ1-4, with a weak D call TRBD1 (6 bases). Trimming took 4 bases from V and 7 from J, leaving 7 bases between them. CDR1 and CDR2 from the germline V gene are MDHEN and SYDVKM. The CDR3 totals 12 residues. This chain's CDR3 is CASSSRGEKLFF. The CDR3 coding sequence is TGTGCCAGCAGTTCCAGGGGTGAAAAACTGTTTTTT.

The rearrangement joins TRBV11-2 to TRBJ2-1; TRBD2 matches at 14 bases. CDR3 size: 15 residues. V shed 5 bases and J 8 bases; nucleotides not matched to a gene: 5. The germline CDR1 and CDR2 sequences are SGHAT and FQNNGV. The CDR3 region has the DNA TGTGCCAGCAGCCCGGGACTAGCGGGAGAAGATGAGCAGTTCTTC. It specifies CASSPGLAGEDEQFF.

V and J are TRBV25-1 and TRBJ1-1, with D possibly TRBD1 on 5 matching bases. The V gene's germline CDR1 is MGHDK and CDR2 SYGVNS. V was cut by 6 bases and J by 7 bases, with 18 bases left in between. This CDR3 comprises 14 residues. The CDR3 region is CASSTYRGVGEAFF. The CDR3 nucleotides are TGTGCCAGCAGCACCTATAGGGGCGTCGGTGAAGCTTTCTTT.

V and J are TRBV5-1 and TRBJ2-7; D possibly corresponds to TRBD2 (6 bases). This CDR3 has 14 residues. Deletions cut 4 bases from V and 7 bases from J, with 18 bases between. Looked up from germline, CDR1 is SGHRS and CDR2 is YFSETQ. The DNA for the CDR3 is TGCGCCAGCAGCGTCCTAGCGAATAGTGGAGAGCAGTACTTC. This translates into CASSVLANSGEQYF.

The V and J genes are TRBV9 and TRBJ2-1; 7 positions match TRBD2. Germline CDR1 and CDR2: SGDLS and YYNGEE. V shed 4 bases, J shed 0 bases, and the junction held 13 bases outside the gene matches. The CDR3 runs to 18 residues. In nucleotides, the CDR3 is TGTGCCAGCAGCCCCTTTACCTCCGGGGGGAGCTCCTACAATGAGCAGTTCTTC. Its translation: CASSPFTSGGSSYNEQFF.

The chain carries TRBV28 and TRBJ2-7, with 8 positions matching TRBD2. V shed 6 bases and J 4 bases; nucleotides not matched to a gene: 8. Germline CDR1 reads MDHEN; CDR2 reads SYDVKM. CDR3 size: 14 residues. This CDR3 is CASRFSGATYEQYF. DNA of the CDR3: TGTGCCAGCAGGTTTAGCGGGGCGACTTACGAGCAGTACTTC.

The chain carries TRBV4-1 and TRBJ2-2; TRBD2 agrees at 12 bases. The junction had 3 bases not matched to a gene; V was cut back by 0 bases and J by 10 bases. The CDR3 loop spans 15 amino acids. Per the germline V gene, CDR1 is MGHRA and CDR2 is YSYEKL. For the CDR3, the DNA is TGCGCCAGCAGCCAAGAGACTAGCGGGAGAGTGGAGCTGTTTTTT. The encoded protein is CASSQETSGRVELFF.

V usage is TRBV6-1 and J usage is TRBJ1-5; 9 bases line up with TRBD1. The ends lost 7 bases at V and 3 bases at J; junction bases unmatched: 7. Germline V lookup: CDR1 MNHNS, CDR2 SASEGT. The CDR3 has 15 residues. CDR3 sequence: CASNYRDRVNQPQHF. DNA of the CDR3: TGTGCCAGCAACTACCGGGACAGGGTCAATCAGCCCCAGCATTTT.

V is TRBV7-2 and J is TRBJ2-3; TRBD1 agrees at 8 bases. CDR1 is SGHTA, CDR2 FQGNSA, per germline. This CDR3 has 14 residues. The V and J ends lost 0 bases and 6 bases, in that order; junction bases with no gene match: 2. CDR3 loop: CASSLATGVDTQYF. CDR3 DNA sequence: TGTGCCAGCAGCTTAGCGACAGGGGTCGATACGCAGTATTTT.

The V and J genes are TRBV2 and TRBJ1-2; possibly TRBD1 for D (6 bases). Trimming stripped 7 bases from V and 2 bases from J, with 14 bases between. Per germline, CDR1 SNHLY and CDR2 FYNNEI. The CDR3 length is 14 residues. The CDR3 is CASTLGGANYGYTF. DNA of the CDR3: TGTGCCAGCACCCTAGGGGGGGCGAACTATGGCTACACCTTC.

The chain uses TRBV5-1 and TRBJ2-1; 7 positions agree with TRBD2. With V trimmed by 0 bases and J by 7 bases, 7 bases remained unmatched. Germline values: CDR1 SGHRS, CDR2 YFSETQ. This CDR3 comprises 15 residues. CDR3 bases: TGCGCCAGCAGCTTGGTAACCGGGAGGACGAATGAGCAGTTCTTC. Its translation is CASSLVTGRTNEQFF.

This clone is a singleton in its sample. J is TRBJ1-5 and V is TRBV5-6; 8 bases agree with TRBD1. The CDR3 totals 14 residues. CDR1 is SGHDT, CDR2 YYEEEE, per germline. The trim removed 2 bases at V and 6 bases at J, leaving 4 bases unmatched. CDR3 amino acids: CASSLRDRIQPQHF. The CDR3 coding sequence is TGTGCCAGCAGCTTACGGGACAGGATTCAGCCCCAGCATTTT.

The rearrangement joins TRBV7-3 to TRBJ2-7; TRBD2 matches 7 bases. The CDR3 runs to 15 residues. V shed 2 bases and J 5 bases; nucleotides not matched to a gene: 9. CDR1 and CDR2 (germline): SGHTA, FQGTGA. The CDR3 DNA reads TGTGCCAGCAGCTTAGTGGGAGGGCCCCGGGACGAGCAGTACTTC. As protein: CASSLVGGPRDEQYF.

V and J are TRBV5-4 and TRBJ2-3; the D gene is possibly TRBD2 (5 bases). V was pared by 4 bases and J by 0 bases, with 12 bases between. The CDR3 has 15 residues. Germline values: CDR1 SGHNT, CDR2 YYREEE (reference sequence). The CDR3 region is CASSPSGASTDTQYF. The DNA for the CDR3 is TGTGCCAGCAGCCCAAGCGGTGCTAGCACAGATACGCAGTATTTT.

The chain has TRBV19 and TRBJ1-2; 8 positions match TRBD1. Trimming removed 7 bases from V and 4 bases from J; junction bases left unmatched: 11. Looked up from germline, CDR1 is LNHDA and CDR2 is SQIVND (reference sequence). This CDR3 has 15 residues. The DNA for the CDR3 is TGTGCCAGTACCACCGCCCAGGGGGCGCGCTATGGCTACACCTTC. This translates into CASTTAQGARYGYTF.

The V and J genes are TRBV19 and TRBJ2-6; 9 bases are a match to TRBD1. This CDR3 spans 16 amino acids. Trimming took 8 bases from V and 2 from J; bases not matched to a gene: 7. CDR1 and CDR2 (germline): LNHDA, SQIVND (reference sequence). The DNA of the CDR3 is TGTGCCAGTGAATACAGGGGGCTGACTGGGGCCAACGTCCTGACTTTC. It encodes CASEYRGLTGANVLTF. The variable domain in full, with the rest retrieved from reference TRBV19 and TRBJ2-6, is DGGITQSPKYLFRKEGQNVTLSCEQNLNHDAMYWYRQDPGQGLRLIYYSQIVNDFQKGDIAEGYSVSREKKESFPLTVTSAQKNPTAFYLCASEYRGLTGANVLTFGAGSRLTVL.

The chain combines TRBV5-4 with TRBJ2-7; the D gene could be TRBD1 or TRBD2 (6 bases each). Germline V gene sequence: CDR1 SGHNT, CDR2 YYREEE (reference sequence). This CDR3 is built from 15 residues. V lost 3 bases, J lost 2 bases, and 15 bases lay in between. The CDR3 region has the DNA TGTGCCAGCAGCTCCTTCAGGGGCGGGACCTACGAGCAGTACTTC. Translation gives CASSSFRGGTYEQYF.

The chain carries TRBV4-1 and TRBJ2-4, with D maybe TRBD2 (5 bases). The CDR3 is 15 residues long. Trimming stripped 3 bases from V and 1 base from J, with 10 bases between. CDR1 and CDR2 (germline): MGHRA, YSYEKL. CDR3 bases: TGCGCCAGCAGCCATCACGGGGTTGCCAAAAACATTCAGTACTTC. The encoded protein is CASSHHGVAKNIQYF.